This note documents a single T cell receptor beta chain sequence. The antigen this receptor binds is unknown. Base qualities are not at hand, and no much larger clone is one base apart. The data were taken from a study of post-analysis software for immune sequencing data (dated by TCRdb to between 2015 and 2016). Background on the whole study: Relapsing-remitting, secondary progressive and progressive-relapsing multiple sclerosis were recorded as disease courses, and subtype annotation was lacking for some patients. A subset of samples was prepared in parallel using single-end sample barcoding, then pooled and co-amplified after Illumina adapter ligation. Patient repertoires were compared against roughly 12 previously published healthy control repertoires from donors aged roughly 6 to 28 years.

TCR beta repertoires were profiled from peripheral blood of about a dozen young patients with multiple sclerosis to demonstrate the VDJtools post-analysis software. Multiple sclerosis patients were children and adolescents aged about 6 to 17 years. The research as a whole found: Compared with controls, multiple sclerosis patients had significantly lower normalized Chao1 diversity, a finding suggesting substantial peripheral T-cell clonal expansion. The multiple sclerosis patient group was slightly younger than the control group. Several TRBV segments, including TRBV5-6, TRBV5-1 and TRBV20-1, were significantly more frequent in patients than controls. Strong co-clustering of samples prepared in the same batch was shown by direct clustering with F measure, prompting a batch-effect correction.

Library creation used PCR. Sequencing used an Illumina HiSeq 2500. Unique molecular identifiers were incorporated into TCR beta cDNA libraries to reduce PCR and sequencing biases. Every 1 to 10 million input T cells yielded about 500,000 cDNA molecules, meaning each molecule approximated one T cell. Patient libraries were prepared and sequenced with the same protocol used for the earlier healthy control dataset. Samples belonging to the same batch were prepared together, multiplexed and sequenced on a shared HiSeq lane. Processing in the source paper ran as follows. Raw barcoded reads were processed with MIGEC, discarding single-read molecular identifier groups before consensus assembly and CDR3 extraction. VDJtools was used for post-analysis of the clonotype tables, and diversity was normalized by down-sampling every dataset to the size of the smallest sample. In repertoire overlap clustering, CDR3 amino acid sequences, but not nucleotide sequences, were matched to correct batch-related cross-sample contamination. The public reads were quality trimmed at Q25 with fastp and then assembled into clones with MiXCR by TCRdb, keeping productive beta chains. Rows merge per CDR3 protein into single entries with the most common DNA and genes. In this record, the V and J calls reflect TCRdb's handling and not the investigators' own analysis. This sample has about 570,000 distinct CDR3 sequences in its table, and approximately 31% of those were observed once. The ten largest clones take up 4.5% to 7.5% of the sample.

The CDR3, cysteine through phenylalanine, is 17 amino acids long. Kept here is only the CDR3 DNA, which spans 51 bases and is read in frame from base 1. Trimming leaves V shorter by 4 bases and J shorter by 0 bases, with the junction holding 8 bases beyond the gene matches. In the germline V gene, CDR1 corresponds to SGHRS and CDR2 to YFSETQ. Source material: blood. This receptor was obtained from a girl aged 2-17 years with multiple sclerosis. This chain is built from TRBV5-1 and TRBJ2-5, and TRBD2 matches 11 of the central bases. The CDR3 reads CASSLATSGGDQETQYF. The DNA sequence is as follows: TGCGCCAGCAGCCTAGCCACTAGCGGGGGAGACCAAGAGACCCAGTACTTC.